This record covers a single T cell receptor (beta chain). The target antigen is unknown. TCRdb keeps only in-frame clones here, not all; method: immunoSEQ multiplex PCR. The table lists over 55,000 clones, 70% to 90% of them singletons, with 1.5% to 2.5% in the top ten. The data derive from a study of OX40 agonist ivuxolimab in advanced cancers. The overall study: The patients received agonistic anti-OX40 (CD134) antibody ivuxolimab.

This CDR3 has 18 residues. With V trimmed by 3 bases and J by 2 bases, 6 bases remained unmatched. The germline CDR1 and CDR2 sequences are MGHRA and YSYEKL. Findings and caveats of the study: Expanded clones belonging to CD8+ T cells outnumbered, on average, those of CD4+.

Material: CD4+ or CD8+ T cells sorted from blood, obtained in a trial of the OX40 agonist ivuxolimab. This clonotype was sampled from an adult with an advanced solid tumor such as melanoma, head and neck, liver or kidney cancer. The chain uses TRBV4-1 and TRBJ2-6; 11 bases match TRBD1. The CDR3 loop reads CASSQDRGRLAGANVLTF. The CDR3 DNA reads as TGCGCCAGCAGCCAGGACAGGGGGCGCTTGGCTGGGGCCAACGTCCTGACTTTC.